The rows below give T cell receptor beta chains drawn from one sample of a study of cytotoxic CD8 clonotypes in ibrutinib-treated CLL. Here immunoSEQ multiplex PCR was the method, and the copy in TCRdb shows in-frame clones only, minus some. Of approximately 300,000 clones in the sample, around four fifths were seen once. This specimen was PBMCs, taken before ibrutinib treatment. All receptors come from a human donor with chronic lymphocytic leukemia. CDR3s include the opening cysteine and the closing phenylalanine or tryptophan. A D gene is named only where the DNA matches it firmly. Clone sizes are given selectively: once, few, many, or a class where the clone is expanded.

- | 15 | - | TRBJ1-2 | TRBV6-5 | TGTGCCAGCAGTTTTGGGGGACTCGGGACGGACGGCTACACCTTC | CASSFGGLGTDGYTF
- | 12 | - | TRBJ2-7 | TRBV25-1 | TGTGCCAGCAGGGACAGCTCCTACGAGCAGTACTTC | CASRDSSYEQYF
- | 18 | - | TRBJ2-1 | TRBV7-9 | TGTGCCAGCAGCTTAGGGCCCCTTGGGTCTAGACCCTACAATGAGCAGTTCTTC | CASSLGPLGSRPYNEQFF
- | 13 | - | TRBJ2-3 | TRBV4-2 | TGTGCCAGCAGCCAAGAGACACCCCGTACGCAGTATTTT | CASSQETPRTQYF
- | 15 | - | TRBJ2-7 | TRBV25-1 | TGTGCCAGCAGTGGAGTAAAAGGACGAACCTACGAGCAGTACTTC | CASSGVKGRTYEQYF
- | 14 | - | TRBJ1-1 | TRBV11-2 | TGTGCCAGCAGCTTATTGTCAACGAACACTGAAGCTTTCTTT | CASSLLSTNTEAFF
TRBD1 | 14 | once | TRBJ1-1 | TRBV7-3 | TGTGCCAGCAGCTTTACAGGGGGATTCACTGAAGCTTTCTTT | CASSFTGGFTEAFF
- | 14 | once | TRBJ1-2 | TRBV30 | TGTGCCTGGAGTACTGGTAGGCTAGGCTATGGCTACACCTTC | CAWSTGRLGYGYTF
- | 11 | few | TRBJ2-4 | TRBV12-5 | TGTGCTAGTGGTCCTGGGAACATTCAGTACTTC | CASGPGNIQYF
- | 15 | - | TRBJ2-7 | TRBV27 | TGTGCCAGCAGTTCGCTCCCGGGACTGAGCTACGAGCAGTACTTC | CASSSLPGLSYEQYF
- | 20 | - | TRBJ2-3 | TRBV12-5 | TGTGCTAGTGGTTCCCCCCTCCCCCAGACCTGGATCTCGGACACAGATACGCAGTATTTT | CASGSPLPQTWISDTDTQYF
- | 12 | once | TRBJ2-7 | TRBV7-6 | TGTGCCCCGGGGCCGGGGACCTACGAGCAGTACTTC | CAPGPGTYEQYF
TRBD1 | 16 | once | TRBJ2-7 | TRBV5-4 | TGTGCCAGCAGCTTGGGGGACAGGCTAAGCTCCTACGAGCAGTACTTC | CASSLGDRLSSYEQYF
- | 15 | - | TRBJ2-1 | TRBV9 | TGTGCCAGCAGCAGGGATCGGGGCTCCTACAATGAGCAGTTCTTC | CASSRDRGSYNEQFF
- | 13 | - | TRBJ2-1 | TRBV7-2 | TGTGCCAGCAGCTTAACGGCGAGCAATGAGCAGTTCTTC | CASSLTASNEQFF
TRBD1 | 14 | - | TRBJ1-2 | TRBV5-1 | TGCGCCAGCACCGGGACAGGGGAGAACTATGGCTACACCTTC | CASTGTGENYGYTF
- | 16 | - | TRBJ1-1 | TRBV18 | TGTGCCAGCTCACCAAGCGGCGGGAAATTGAACACTGAAGCTTTCTTT | CASSPSGGKLNTEAFF
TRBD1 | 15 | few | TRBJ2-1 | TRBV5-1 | TGCGCCAGCAGCCGGGGACAGGGTTCCTACAATGAGCAGTTCTTC | CASSRGQGSYNEQFF
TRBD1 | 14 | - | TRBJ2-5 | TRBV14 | TGTGCCAGCAGCCTGGACAGGGCGCAAGAGACCCAGTACTTC | CASSLDRAQETQYF
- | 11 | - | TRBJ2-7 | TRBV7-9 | TGTGCCAGCAGCCTCGGTCCCGAGCAGTACTTC | CASSLGPEQYF
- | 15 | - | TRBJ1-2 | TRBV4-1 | TGCGCCAGCAGCCCTTCCGGTAAAAGGGCTATGGGCTACACCTTC | CASSPSGKRAMGYTF
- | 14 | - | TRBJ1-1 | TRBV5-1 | TGCGCCAGCAGCTTGGCGGGGGGAATGACTGAAGCTTTCTTT | CASSLAGGMTEAFF
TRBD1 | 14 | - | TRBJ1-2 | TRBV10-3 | TGTGCCATCAGTGGGACAGGGGAAGGGTATGGCTACACCTTC | CAISGTGEGYGYTF
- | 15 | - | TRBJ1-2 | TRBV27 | TGTGCCAGCAGTATTAGGACAGACGCTAACTATGGCTACACCTTC | CASSIRTDANYGYTF
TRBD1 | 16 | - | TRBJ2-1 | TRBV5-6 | TGTGCCAGCAGCCGGATTCCCGGACAGGGGTACAATGAGCAGTTCTTC | CASSRIPGQGYNEQFF
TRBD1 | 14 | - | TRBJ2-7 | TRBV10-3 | TGTGCCATCAGGGGGACAGGGGGCATCGGCGAGCAGTACTTC | CAIRGTGGIGEQYF
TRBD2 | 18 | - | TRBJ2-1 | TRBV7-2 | TGTGCCAGCAGCTTAGTGTACGATGGACTAGCAATTTTAGATGAGCAGTTCTTC | CASSLVYDGLAILDEQFF
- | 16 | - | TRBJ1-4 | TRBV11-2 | TGTGCCAGCAGCTCAAACCCGGACTCAACTAATGAAAAACTGTTTTTT | CASSSNPDSTNEKLFF
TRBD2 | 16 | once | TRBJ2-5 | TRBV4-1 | TGCGCCAGCAGCCAATCGGGACTAGCGGGAGTAGAGACCCAGTACTTC | CASSQSGLAGVETQYF
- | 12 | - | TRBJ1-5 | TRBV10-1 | TGCGCCAGCAGTGAATCGGGTCAGCCCCAGCATTTT | CASSESGQPQHF
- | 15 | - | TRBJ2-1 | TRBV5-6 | TGTGCCAGCAGCCCCACCCGGGTGTTTGACAATGAGCAGTTCTTC | CASSPTRVFDNEQFF
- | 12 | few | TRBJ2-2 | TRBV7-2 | TGTGCCAGCAGCACTTATGTGGGGGAGCTGTTTTTT | CASSTYVGELFF
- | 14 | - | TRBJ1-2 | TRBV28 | TGTGCCAGCAGTCTGCGACAGACTAACTATGGCTACACCTTC | CASSLRQTNYGYTF
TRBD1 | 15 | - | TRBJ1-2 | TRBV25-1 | TGTGCCAGCAGTGGCGCGGGACAGGGCCTCTATGGCTACACCTTC | CASSGAGQGLYGYTF
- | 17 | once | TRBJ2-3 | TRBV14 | TGTGCCAGCAGCCCTAGCGTGCGGGTCGGTGACAGAGATACGCAGTATTTT | CASSPSVRVGDRDTQYF
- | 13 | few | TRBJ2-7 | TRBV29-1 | TGCAGCGCCCGACGGGTGAGCTCCTACGAGCAGTACTTC | CSARRVSSYEQYF
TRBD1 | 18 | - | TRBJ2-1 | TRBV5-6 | TGTGCCAGCAGCTTGGATGGTCTGACAGGGAGTGGTAACAATGAGCAGTTCTTC | CASSLDGLTGSGNNEQFF
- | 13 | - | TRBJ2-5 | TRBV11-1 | TGTGCCAGCAGCTTACACGTTTCGGAGACCCAGTACTTC | CASSLHVSETQYF
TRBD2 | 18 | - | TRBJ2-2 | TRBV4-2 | TGTGCCAGCAGCCAGCAAGCGGGAGGGTATTTCGGCACCGGGGAGCTGTTTTTT | CASSQQAGGYFGTGELFF
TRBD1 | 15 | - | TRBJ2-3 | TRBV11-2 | TGTGCCAGCAGCTTCCGGGGACAGGGGACAGATACGCAGTATTTT | CASSFRGQGTDTQYF